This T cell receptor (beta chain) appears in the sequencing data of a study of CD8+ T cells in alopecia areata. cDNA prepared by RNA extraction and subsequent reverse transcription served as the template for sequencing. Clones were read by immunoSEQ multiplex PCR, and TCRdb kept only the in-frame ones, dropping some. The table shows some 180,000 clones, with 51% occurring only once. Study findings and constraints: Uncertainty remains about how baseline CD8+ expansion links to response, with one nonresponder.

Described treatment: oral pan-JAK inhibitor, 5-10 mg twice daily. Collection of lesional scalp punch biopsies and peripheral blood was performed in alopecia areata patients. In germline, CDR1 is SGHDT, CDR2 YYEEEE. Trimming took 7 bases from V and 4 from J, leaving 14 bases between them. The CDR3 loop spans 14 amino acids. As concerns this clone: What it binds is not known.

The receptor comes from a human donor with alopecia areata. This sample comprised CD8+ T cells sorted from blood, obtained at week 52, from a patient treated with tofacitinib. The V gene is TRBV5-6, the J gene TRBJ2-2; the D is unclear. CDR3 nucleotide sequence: TGTGCCAGCCTTTTGGCAGTGAGCACCGGGGAGCTGTTTTTT. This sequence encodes CASLLAVSTGELFF.